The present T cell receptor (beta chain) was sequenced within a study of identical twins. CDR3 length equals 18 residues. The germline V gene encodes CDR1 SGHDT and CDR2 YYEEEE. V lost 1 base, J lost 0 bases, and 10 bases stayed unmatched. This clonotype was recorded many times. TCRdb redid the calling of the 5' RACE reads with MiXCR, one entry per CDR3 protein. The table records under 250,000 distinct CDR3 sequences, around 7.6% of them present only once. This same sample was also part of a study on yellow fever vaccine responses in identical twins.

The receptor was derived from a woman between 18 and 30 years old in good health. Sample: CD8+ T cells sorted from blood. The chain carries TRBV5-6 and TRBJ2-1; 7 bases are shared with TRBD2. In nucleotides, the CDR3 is TGTGCCAGCAGCTTGCCCAGCGGGATAGCCCGCTCCTACAATGAGCAGTTCTTC. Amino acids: CASSLPSGIARSYNEQFF.